Below are 14 T cell receptor beta chains sequenced from a single sample in a study of identifying expanded T cells in peripheral blood. Generated by immunoSEQ multiplex PCR, the TCRdb table keeps only in-frame clones and is missing some. Of approximately 100,000 clones in the sample, roughly nine tenths were seen once. Sequencing used blood. These receptors all stem from a person aged 18-69 years in good health.

The genes are TRBV27 and TRBJ1-1; the match to TRBD1 covers 7 bases. Germline CDR1 is MNHEY and CDR2 is SMNVEV (reference sequence). Germline trimming cut 5 bases from V and 5 bases from J; bases unmatched to any gene: 11. This CDR3 has 15 amino acids. CDR3 in DNA: TGTGCCAGCAGTAGACAGGGACAAGGGAGGACTGAAGCTTTCTTT. It encodes CASSRQGQGRTEAFF.

In DNA form, the CDR3 reads TGTGCCAGCAGCTGGGGACAGGGGGCGATGAATGAGCAGTTCTTC. Residues: CASSWGQGAMNEQFF. The chain recombines TRBV13 with TRBJ2-1; 12 nucleotides match TRBD1. CDR3 length: 15 residues. Trimming took 4 bases from V and 7 from J; bases not matched to a gene: 5. CDR1 is PRHDT, CDR2 FYEKMQ, per germline (reference sequence).

This clone was seen a single time. This sequence joins TRBV29-1 and TRBJ2-2; D perhaps matches TRBD2 (6 bases). The CDR3 runs to 14 residues. Germline-derived CDR1 and CDR2 are SQVTM and ANQGSEA. The V gene lost 3 bases and the J gene lost 1 base, with 9 bases spanning the gap. This chain's CDR3 is CSVEEGWNTGELFF. DNA of the CDR3: TGCAGCGTTGAGGAGGGCTGGAACACCGGGGAGCTGTTTTTT.

The gene calls are TRBV13 and TRBJ2-7, with D hard to call. There are 18 residues in the CDR3. V dropped 0 bases and J dropped 0 bases, with 18 bases sitting between them. Per germline, CDR1 PRHDT and CDR2 FYEKMQ (reference sequence). The CDR3 nucleotides are TGTGCCAGCAGCTTAGGAGGTTTGGAGTGGGCATACTCCTACGAGCAGTACTTC. Amino acids: CASSLGGLEWAYSYEQYF.

The chain links TRBV27 to TRBJ2-4; unclear D gene. Trimming removed 4 bases at V and 9 bases at J, with 7 bases between. The CDR3 is 11 amino acids. Germline CDR1 reads MNHEY; CDR2 reads SMNVEV (reference sequence). In DNA form, the CDR3 reads TGTGCCAGCAGTTCCTGGGGCATTCAGTACTTC. Protein: CASSSWGIQYF.

This chain links TRBV18 with TRBJ2-7; maybe TRBD2 (5 bases). This CDR3 is built from 14 residues. CDR1 and CDR2 from the germline V gene are KGHSH and LQKENI. The V end lost 3 bases, the J end lost 4 bases, and 13 bases lay between the germline ends. DNA of the CDR3: TGTGCCAGCTCACCTTCACCGGGGTATTACGAGCAGTACTTC. Translation: CASSPSPGYYEQYF.

This clone has a handful of counts. This chain connects TRBV6-6 to TRBJ1-4; tentatively, D is TRBD1 (5 bases). Germline values: CDR1 MNHNY, CDR2 SVGAGI (reference sequence). Trimming cost V 7 bases and J 11 bases, with 14 bases left between them. The CDR3 is 12 residues long. Written as DNA, the CDR3 is TGTGCCAGCACTCCCGCCGGGGGGAAACTGTTTTTT. Its protein product is CASTPAGGKLFF.

The chain recombines TRBV6-6 with TRBJ1-1; no clear D. This CDR3 comprises 14 residues. Germline CDR1 is MNHNY and CDR2 is SVGAGI (reference sequence). The germline V and J ends were trimmed by 2 bases and 1 base, with 8 bases remaining between them. CDR3 residues: CASSYIRRNTEAFF. CDR3 DNA sequence: TGTGCCAGCAGTTACATACGAAGGAACACTGAAGCTTTCTTT.

The chain links TRBV4-1 to TRBJ1-5; D perhaps matches TRBD1 (6 bases). CDR3 length equals 16 residues. Deletions cut 4 bases from V and 0 bases from J, with 13 bases between. Germline lookup yields CDR1 MGHRA and CDR2 YSYEKL. The CDR3 loop reads CASSLDRSHSNQPQHF. CDR3 DNA: TGCGCCAGCAGCCTAGACAGGAGTCATAGCAATCAGCCCCAGCATTTT.

The chain recombines TRBV2 with TRBJ1-2; 11 bases align to TRBD1. V was pared by 7 bases and J by 4 bases, with 8 bases of the junction left unmatched. CDR3 size: 15 residues. Germline CDR1 and CDR2: SNHLY and FYNNEI. CDR3 amino acids: CASNPGQGGGYGYTF. CDR3 DNA sequence: TGTGCCAGCAACCCGGGACAGGGGGGTGGCTATGGCTACACCTTC.

This rearrangement joins TRBV9 to TRBJ1-6; D is uncertain. Trimming took 4 bases from V and 9 from J, leaving 11 bases between them. The CDR3 totals 13 residues. Looked up from germline, CDR1 is SGDLS and CDR2 is YYNGEE. CDR3 coding DNA: TGTGCCAGCAGCCCCCGTTTTAGTTCACCCCTCCACTTT. Translating it yields CASSPRFSSPLHF.

The genes are TRBV6-5 and TRBJ1-5; 8 nucleotides line up with TRBD1. The ends lost 5 bases at V and 0 bases at J; junction bases unmatched: 3. The CDR3 has 15 residues. CDR1 is MNHEY, CDR2 SVGAGI, per germline. CDR3 protein: CASSLDRGSNQPQHF. In DNA form, the CDR3 reads TGTGCCAGCAGTCTCGACAGGGGTAGCAATCAGCCCCAGCATTTT.

This clone has just a few counts. The same CDR3 also results from other DNA sequences found in this sample. This rearrangement joins TRBV6-6 to TRBJ2-3; TRBD2 aligns across 12 bases. Trimming removed 2 bases from V and 0 bases from J; junction bases left unmatched: 0. CDR1 is MNHNY and CDR2 is SVGAGI in the germline V gene (reference sequence). The CDR3 consists of 16 residues. DNA of the CDR3: TGTGCCAGCAGTTACGGACTAGCGGGGAGCACAGATACGCAGTATTTT. Amino acid sequence: CASSYGLAGSTDTQYF.

The rearrangement links TRBV13 to TRBJ2-5, with 7 bases aligning to TRBD2. Losses at the gene ends were 6 bases for V and 5 bases for J; bases not matched to a gene: 3. CDR1 and CDR2 from the germline V gene are PRHDT and FYEKMQ (reference sequence). The CDR3 has 12 amino acids. The CDR3 region is CASSPGGETQYF. CDR3 DNA: TGTGCCAGCAGTCCCGGGGGGGAGACCCAGTACTTC.